These T cell receptor beta chains were read from a single sample in a study of blood T cell repertoires in COVID-19. The assay was immunoSEQ multiplex PCR, and TCRdb's table has in-frame clones only and misses some. The repertoire holds about 270,000 clones, with 86% as singletons. The source material was peripheral blood. These receptors were obtained from a man aged 40-50 years with active or convalescent COVID-19. Both conserved end residues are part of each CDR3. Each record gives: J gene, CDR3 length, D gene, V gene, clone size, CDR3 protein, CDR3 DNA. The D gene is left open where the match is weak. Where a row states a size, it is once, few, many or the class of an expanded clone; other rows omit it.

J: TRBJ2-5
length: 13
D: TRBD1
V: TRBV12-3/TRBV12-4
size: .
CDR3: CASRGQGLETQYF
DNA: TGTGCCAGCAGGGGACAGGGGTTAGAGACCCAGTACTTC

J: TRBJ1-2
length: 15
D: TRBD1
V: TRBV19
size: .
CDR3: CASSIGTGANYGYTF
DNA: TGTGCCAGTAGTATCGGGACAGGAGCTAACTATGGCTACACCTTC

J: TRBJ1-5
length: 15
D: TRBD1
V: TRBV5-1
size: once
CDR3: CASSLSTGGNQPQHF
DNA: TGCGCCAGCAGCTTGTCCACAGGGGGGAATCAGCCCCAGCATTTT

J: TRBJ1-1
length: 14
D: .
V: TRBV7-3
size: .
CDR3: CASSPSVGGTEAFF
DNA: TGTGCCAGCAGCCCTAGTGTTGGGGGGACTGAAGCTTTCTTT

J: TRBJ2-1
length: 13
D: TRBD1
V: TRBV12-3/TRBV12-4
size: .
CDR3: CASSLGQGGEQFF
DNA: TGTGCCAGCAGTTTGGGACAGGGTGGTGAGCAGTTCTTC

J: TRBJ2-1
length: 16
D: TRBD2
V: TRBV24-1
size: .
CDR3: CATSDQTSGRRNEQFF
DNA: TGTGCCACCAGTGACCAGACTAGCGGGAGACGGAATGAGCAGTTCTTC

J: TRBJ1-1
length: 13
D: TRBD1
V: TRBV6-5
size: .
CDR3: CASSKDRGYEAFF
DNA: TGTGCCAGCAGCAAAGACAGGGGTTACGAAGCTTTCTTT

J: TRBJ1-1
length: 14
D: TRBD1
V: TRBV2
size: once
CDR3: CASTTIQGTTEAFF
DNA: TGTGCCAGCACCACTATACAGGGGACGACTGAAGCTTTCTTT

J: TRBJ1-2
length: 14
D: TRBD1
V: TRBV12-5
size: once
CDR3: CASGLGQGAGGYTF
DNA: TGTGCTAGTGGTTTGGGACAGGGGGCAGGGGGCTACACCTTC

J: TRBJ1-1
length: 14
D: TRBD1
V: TRBV6-1
size: few
CDR3: CASSNDRGYTEAFF
DNA: TGTGCCAGCAGTAACGACAGGGGATACACTGAAGCTTTCTTT

J: TRBJ2-7
length: 15
D: TRBD2
V: TRBV19
size: .
CDR3: CASSIGLAGPYEQYF
DNA: TGTGCCAGTAGTATTGGACTAGCGGGACCCTACGAGCAGTACTTC

J: TRBJ2-7
length: 12
D: TRBD1
V: TRBV28
size: .
CDR3: CATDRGPDEQYF
DNA: TGTGCCACCGACAGGGGGCCGGACGAGCAGTACTTC

J: TRBJ1-1
length: 14
D: .
V: TRBV6-5
size: .
CDR3: CASSFKQGSTEAFF
DNA: TGTGCCAGCAGCTTTAAACAGGGAAGCACTGAAGCTTTCTTT

J: TRBJ2-2
length: 15
D: TRBD2
V: TRBV5-1
size: .
CDR3: CASRTSGRDTGELFF
DNA: TGCGCCAGCAGAACTAGCGGGAGAGACACCGGGGAGCTGTTTTTT

J: TRBJ2-7
length: 13
D: TRBD2
V: TRBV11-2
size: .
CDR3: CASSRLAGYEQYF
DNA: TGTGCCAGCAGCAGACTAGCGGGCTACGAGCAGTACTTC

J: TRBJ2-5
length: 16
D: .
V: TRBV5-6
size: .
CDR3: CASSLSLLTDQETQYF
DNA: TGTGCCAGCAGCTTGAGTTTATTGACAGATCAAGAGACCCAGTACTTC